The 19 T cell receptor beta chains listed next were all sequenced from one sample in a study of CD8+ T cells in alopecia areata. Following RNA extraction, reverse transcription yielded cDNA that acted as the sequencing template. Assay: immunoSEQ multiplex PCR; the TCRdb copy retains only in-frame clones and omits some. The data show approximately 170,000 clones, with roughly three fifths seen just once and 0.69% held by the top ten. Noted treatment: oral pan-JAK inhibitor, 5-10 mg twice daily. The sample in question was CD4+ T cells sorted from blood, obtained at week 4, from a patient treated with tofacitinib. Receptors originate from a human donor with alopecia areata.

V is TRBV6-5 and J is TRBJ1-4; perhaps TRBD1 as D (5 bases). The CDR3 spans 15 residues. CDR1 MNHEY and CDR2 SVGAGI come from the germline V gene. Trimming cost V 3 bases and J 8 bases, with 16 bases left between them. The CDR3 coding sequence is TGTGCCAGCAGTTATGGGTCCAGGGCCGGCGAAAAACTGTTTTTT. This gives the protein CASSYGSRAGEKLFF.

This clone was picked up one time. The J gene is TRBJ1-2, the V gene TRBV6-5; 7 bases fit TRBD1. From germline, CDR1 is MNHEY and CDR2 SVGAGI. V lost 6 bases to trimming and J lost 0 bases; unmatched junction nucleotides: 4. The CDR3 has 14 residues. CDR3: CASSRDRANYGYTF. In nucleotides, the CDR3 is TGTGCCAGCAGCCGCGACAGGGCTAACTATGGCTACACCTTC.

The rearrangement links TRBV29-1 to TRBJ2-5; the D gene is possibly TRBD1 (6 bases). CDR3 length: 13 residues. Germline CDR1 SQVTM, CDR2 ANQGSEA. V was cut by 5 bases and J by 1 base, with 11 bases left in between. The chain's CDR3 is CSVPRDTQETQYF. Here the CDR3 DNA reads TGCAGCGTTCCCCGGGACACCCAAGAGACCCAGTACTTC.

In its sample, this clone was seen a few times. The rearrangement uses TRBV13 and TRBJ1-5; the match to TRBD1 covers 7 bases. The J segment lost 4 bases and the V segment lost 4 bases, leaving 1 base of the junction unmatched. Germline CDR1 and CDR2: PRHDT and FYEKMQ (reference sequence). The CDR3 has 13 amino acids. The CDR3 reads CASSSRGNQPQHF. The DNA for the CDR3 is TGTGCCAGCAGCTCCAGGGGGAATCAGCCCCAGCATTTT.

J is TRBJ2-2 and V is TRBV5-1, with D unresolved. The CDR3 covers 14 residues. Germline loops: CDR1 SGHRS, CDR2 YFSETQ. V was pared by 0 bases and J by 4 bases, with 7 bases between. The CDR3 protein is CASSLEGATGELFF. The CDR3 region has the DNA TGCGCCAGCAGCTTGGAAGGAGCCACCGGGGAGCTGTTTTTT.

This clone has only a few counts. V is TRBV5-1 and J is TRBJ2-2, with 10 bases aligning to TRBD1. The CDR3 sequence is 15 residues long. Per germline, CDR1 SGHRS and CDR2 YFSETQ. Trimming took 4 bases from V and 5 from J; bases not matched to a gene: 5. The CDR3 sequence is CASSRSGQGTGELFF. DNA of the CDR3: TGCGCCAGCAGCCGCTCGGGACAGGGGACCGGGGAGCTGTTTTTT. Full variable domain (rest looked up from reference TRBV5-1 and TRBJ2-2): KAGVTQTPRYLIKTRGQQVTLSCSPISGHRSVSWYQQTPGQGLQFLFEYFSETQRNKGNFPGRFSGRQFSNSRSEMNVSTLELGDSALYLCASSRSGQGTGELFFGEGSRLTVL.

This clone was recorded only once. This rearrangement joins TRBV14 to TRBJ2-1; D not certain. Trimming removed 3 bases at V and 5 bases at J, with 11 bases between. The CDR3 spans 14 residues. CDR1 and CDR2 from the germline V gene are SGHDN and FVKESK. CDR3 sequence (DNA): TGTGCCAGCAGCCAGGCCGGGCCCCACAATGAGCAGTTCTTC. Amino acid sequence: CASSQAGPHNEQFF.

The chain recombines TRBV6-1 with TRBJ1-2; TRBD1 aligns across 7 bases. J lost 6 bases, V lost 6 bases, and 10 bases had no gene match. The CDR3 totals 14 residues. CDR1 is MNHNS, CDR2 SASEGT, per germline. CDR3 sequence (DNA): TGTGCCAGCAGGCCCAGGGGGGGTTACGATGGCTACACCTTC. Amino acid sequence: CASRPRGGYDGYTF.

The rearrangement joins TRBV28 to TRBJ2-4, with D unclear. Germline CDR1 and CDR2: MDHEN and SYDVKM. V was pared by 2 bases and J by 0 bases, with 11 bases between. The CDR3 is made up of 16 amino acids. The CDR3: CASSLISELAKNIQYF. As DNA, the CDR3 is TGTGCCAGCAGTTTAATAAGTGAGCTAGCCAAAAACATTCAGTACTTC.

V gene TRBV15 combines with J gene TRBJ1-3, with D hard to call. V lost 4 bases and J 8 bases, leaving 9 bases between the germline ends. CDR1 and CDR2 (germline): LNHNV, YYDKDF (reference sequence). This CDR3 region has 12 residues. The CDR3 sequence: CATSNPWDTIYF. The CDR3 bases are TGTGCCACCAGCAACCCATGGGACACCATATATTTT.

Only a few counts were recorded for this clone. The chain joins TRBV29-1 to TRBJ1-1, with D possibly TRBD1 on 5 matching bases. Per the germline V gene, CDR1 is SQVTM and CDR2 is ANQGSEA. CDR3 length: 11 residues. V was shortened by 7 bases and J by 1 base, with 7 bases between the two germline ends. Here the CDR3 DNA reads TGCAGCGGCACAGGGAACACTGAAGCTTTCTTT. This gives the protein CSGTGNTEAFF.

The DNA of the CDR3 is TGTGCCAGCAGCCTTCAGGGTGAGGTGACTGAAGCTTTCTTT. This translates into CASSLQGEVTEAFF. The chain joins TRBV7-2 to TRBJ1-1; perhaps TRBD1 as D (5 bases). The CDR3 spans 14 residues. Germline-derived CDR1 and CDR2 are SGHTA and FQGNSA. Trimming took 5 bases from V and 5 from J, leaving 15 bases between them.

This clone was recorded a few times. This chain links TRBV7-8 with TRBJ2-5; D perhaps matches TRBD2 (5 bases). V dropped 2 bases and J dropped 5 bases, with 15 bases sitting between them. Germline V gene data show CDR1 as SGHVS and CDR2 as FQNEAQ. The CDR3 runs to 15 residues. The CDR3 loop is CASSLRTGIGETQYF. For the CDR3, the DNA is TGTGCCAGCAGCTTACGGACGGGAATAGGGGAGACCCAGTACTTC. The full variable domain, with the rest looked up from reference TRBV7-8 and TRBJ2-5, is GAGVSQSPRYKVAKRGQDVALRCDPISGHVSLFWYQQALGQGPEFLTYFQNEAQLDKSGLPSDRFFAERPEGSVSTLKIQRTQQEDSAVYLCASSLRTGIGETQYFGPGTRLLVL.

CDR3 nucleotide sequence: TGTGCCAGCAGCTTATCCATTAGGGATGGCTTGGTCTACAATGAGCAGTTCTTC. Encoded protein: CASSLSIRDGLVYNEQFF. The genes are TRBV7-3 and TRBJ2-1; unclear D gene. This CDR3 spans 18 amino acids. CDR1 SGHTA and CDR2 FQGTGA come from the germline V gene. Trimming left V 2 bases short and J 3 bases short, with 20 bases between.

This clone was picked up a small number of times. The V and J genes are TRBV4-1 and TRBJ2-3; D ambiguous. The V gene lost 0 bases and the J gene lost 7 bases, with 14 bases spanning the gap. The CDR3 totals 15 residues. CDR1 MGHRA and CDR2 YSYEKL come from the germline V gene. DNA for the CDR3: TGCGCCAGCAGCCAAGAGGCAGGCGGATCATATACGCAGTATTTT. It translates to CASSQEAGGSYTQYF.

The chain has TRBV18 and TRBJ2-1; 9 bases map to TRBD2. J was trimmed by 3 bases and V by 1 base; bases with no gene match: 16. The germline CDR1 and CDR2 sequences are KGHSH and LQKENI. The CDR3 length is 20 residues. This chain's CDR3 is CASSPRRLAEGGGGYNEQFF. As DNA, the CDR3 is TGTGCCAGCTCACCACGGCGACTAGCGGAGGGTGGTGGGGGCTACAATGAGCAGTTCTTC.

CDR3 DNA: TGTGCCAGCAGTACGAGGGGGCTGATTGGGACCCAGTACTTC. It encodes CASSTRGLIGTQYF. The chain carries TRBV7-3 and TRBJ2-5; 7 nucleotides align to TRBD1. The junction had 11 bases not matched to a gene; V was cut back by 6 bases and J by 7 bases. The CDR3 is 14 residues long. Germline V gene data show CDR1 as SGHTA and CDR2 as FQGTGA.

In DNA, the CDR3 is TGTGCCAGCAGTGAATGGGCTGGCGGGGAGCTGTTTTTT. Amino acids: CASSEWAGGELFF. The chain carries TRBV25-1 and TRBJ2-2; D is unresolved. CDR1 MGHDK and CDR2 SYGVNS come from the germline V gene. V lost 1 base and J 7 bases, leaving 7 bases between the germline ends. The CDR3 length is 13 residues.

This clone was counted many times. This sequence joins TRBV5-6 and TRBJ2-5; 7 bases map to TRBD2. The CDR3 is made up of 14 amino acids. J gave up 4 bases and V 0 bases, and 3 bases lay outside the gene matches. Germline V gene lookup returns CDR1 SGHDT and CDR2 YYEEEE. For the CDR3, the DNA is TGTGCCAGCAGCTTGGGGACTAGGGCAGAGACCCAGTACTTC. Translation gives CASSLGTRAETQYF. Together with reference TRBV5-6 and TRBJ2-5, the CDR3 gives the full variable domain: DAGVTQSPTHLIKTRGQQVTLRCSPKSGHDTVSWYQQALGQGPQFIFQYYEEEERQRGNFPDRFSGHQFPNYSSELNVNALLLGDSALYLCASSLGTRAETQYFGPGTRLLVL.